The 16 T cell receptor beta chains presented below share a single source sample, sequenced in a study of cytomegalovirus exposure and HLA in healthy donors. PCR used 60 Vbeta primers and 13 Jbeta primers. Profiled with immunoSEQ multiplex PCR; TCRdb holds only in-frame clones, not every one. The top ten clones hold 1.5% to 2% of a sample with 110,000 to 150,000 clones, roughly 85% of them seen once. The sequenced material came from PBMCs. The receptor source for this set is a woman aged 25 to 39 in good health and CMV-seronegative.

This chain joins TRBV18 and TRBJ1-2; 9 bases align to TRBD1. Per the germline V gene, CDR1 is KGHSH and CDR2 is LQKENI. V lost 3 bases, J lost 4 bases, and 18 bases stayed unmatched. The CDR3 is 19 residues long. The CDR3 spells CASSPIRGPPSDRGYGYTF. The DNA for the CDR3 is TGTGCCAGCTCACCGATTCGGGGTCCCCCTTCGGACAGGGGCTATGGCTACACCTTC.

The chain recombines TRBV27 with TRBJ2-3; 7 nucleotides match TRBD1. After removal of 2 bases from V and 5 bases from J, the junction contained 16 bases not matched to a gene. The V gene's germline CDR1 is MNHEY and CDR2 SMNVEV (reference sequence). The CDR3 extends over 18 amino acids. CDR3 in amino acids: CASSLRQVIRTGGDTQYF. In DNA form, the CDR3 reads TGTGCCAGCAGTTTACGGCAAGTGATAAGGACAGGCGGAGATACGCAGTATTTT.

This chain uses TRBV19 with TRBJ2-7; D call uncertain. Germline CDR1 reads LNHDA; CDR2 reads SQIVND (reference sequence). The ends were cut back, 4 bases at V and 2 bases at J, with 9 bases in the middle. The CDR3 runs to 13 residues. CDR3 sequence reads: CASSRHKTYEQYF. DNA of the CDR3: TGTGCCAGTAGTAGGCACAAAACCTACGAGCAGTACTTC.

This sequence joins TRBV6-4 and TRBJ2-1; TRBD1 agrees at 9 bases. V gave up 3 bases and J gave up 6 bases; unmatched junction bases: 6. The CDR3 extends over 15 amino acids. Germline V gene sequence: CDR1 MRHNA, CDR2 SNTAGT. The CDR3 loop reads CASSEGTGSTNEQFF. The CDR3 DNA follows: TGTGCCAGCAGTGAAGGGACAGGGTCCACCAATGAGCAGTTCTTC.

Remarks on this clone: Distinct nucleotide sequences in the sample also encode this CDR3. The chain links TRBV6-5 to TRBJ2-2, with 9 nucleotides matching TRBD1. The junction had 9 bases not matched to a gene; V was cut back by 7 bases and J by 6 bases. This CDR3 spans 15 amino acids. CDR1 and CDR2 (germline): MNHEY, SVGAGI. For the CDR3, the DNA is TGTGCCAGCAAGCCGGACAGGGGAAGGGCCGGGGAGCTGTTTTTT. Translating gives CASKPDRGRAGELFF.

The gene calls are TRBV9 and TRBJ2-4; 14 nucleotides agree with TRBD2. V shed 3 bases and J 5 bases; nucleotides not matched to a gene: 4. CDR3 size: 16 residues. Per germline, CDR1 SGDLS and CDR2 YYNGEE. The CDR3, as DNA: TGTGCCAGCAGCGCGACTAGCGGGGGGGCCGAAAACATTCAGTACTTC. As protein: CASSATSGGAENIQYF.

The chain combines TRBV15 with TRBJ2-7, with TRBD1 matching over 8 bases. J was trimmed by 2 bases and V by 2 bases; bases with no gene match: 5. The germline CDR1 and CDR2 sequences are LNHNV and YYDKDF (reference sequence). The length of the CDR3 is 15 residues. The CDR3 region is CATSRPRTGTYEQYF. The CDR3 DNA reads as TGTGCCACCAGCAGACCAAGGACAGGGACCTACGAGCAGTACTTC.

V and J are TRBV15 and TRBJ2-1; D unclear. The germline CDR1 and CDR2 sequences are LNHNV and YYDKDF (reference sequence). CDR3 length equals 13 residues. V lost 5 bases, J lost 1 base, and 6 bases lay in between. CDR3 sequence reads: CATSGASYNEQFF. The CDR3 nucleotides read TGTGCCACCAGCGGAGCTTCCTACAATGAGCAGTTCTTC.

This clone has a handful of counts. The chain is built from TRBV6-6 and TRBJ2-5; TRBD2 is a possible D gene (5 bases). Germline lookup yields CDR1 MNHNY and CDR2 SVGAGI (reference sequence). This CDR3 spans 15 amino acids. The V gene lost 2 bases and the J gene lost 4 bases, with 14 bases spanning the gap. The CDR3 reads CASSYEEGGGETQYF. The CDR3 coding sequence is TGTGCCAGCAGTTACGAAGAGGGCGGTGGAGAGACCCAGTACTTC.

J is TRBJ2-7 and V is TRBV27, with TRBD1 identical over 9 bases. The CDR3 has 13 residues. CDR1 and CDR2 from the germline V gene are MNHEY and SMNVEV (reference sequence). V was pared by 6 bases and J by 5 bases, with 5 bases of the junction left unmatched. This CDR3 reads CASRWTGVDEQYF. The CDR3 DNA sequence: TGTGCCAGCAGATGGACAGGGGTGGACGAGCAGTACTTC.

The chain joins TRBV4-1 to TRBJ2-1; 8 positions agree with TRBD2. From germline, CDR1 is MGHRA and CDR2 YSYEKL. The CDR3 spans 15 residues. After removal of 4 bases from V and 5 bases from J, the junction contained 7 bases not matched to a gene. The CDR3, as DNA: TGCGCCAGCAGCCCCCCCAGCGGGGGTCACAATGAGCAGTTCTTC. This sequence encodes CASSPPSGGHNEQFF.

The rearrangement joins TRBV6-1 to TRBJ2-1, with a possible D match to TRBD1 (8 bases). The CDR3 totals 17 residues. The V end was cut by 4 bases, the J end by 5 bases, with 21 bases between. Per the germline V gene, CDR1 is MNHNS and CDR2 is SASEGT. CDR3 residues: CASSGKTGGGPNNEQFF. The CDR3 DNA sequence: TGTGCCAGCAGTGGAAAAACAGGGGGGGGCCCTAACAATGAGCAGTTCTTC.

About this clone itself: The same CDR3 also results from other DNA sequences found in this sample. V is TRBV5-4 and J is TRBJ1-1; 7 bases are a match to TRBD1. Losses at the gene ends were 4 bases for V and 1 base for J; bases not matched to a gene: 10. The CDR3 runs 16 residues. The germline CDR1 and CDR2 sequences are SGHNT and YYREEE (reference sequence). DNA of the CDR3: TGTGCCAGCAGCCCTCCTAGGACAGGAAAGAACACTGAAGCTTTCTTT. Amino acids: CASSPPRTGKNTEAFF.

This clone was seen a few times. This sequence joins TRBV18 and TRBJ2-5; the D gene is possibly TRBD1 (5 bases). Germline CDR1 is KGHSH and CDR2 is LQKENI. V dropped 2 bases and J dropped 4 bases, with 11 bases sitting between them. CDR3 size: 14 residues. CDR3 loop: CASSPSQGGETQYF. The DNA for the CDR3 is TGTGCCAGCTCACCATCCCAGGGTGGAGAGACCCAGTACTTC. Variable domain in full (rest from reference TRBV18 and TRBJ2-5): NAGVMQNPRHLVRRRGQEARLRCSPMKGHSHVYWYRQLPEEGLKFMVYLQKENIIDESGMPKERFSAEFPKEGPSILRIQQVVRGDSAAYFCASSPSQGGETQYFGPGTRLLVL.

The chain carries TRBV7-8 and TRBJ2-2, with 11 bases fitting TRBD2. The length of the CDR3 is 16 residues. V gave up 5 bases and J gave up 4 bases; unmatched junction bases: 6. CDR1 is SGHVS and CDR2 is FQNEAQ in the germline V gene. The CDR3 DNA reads TGTGCCAGCAGCCGTAGCGGGGGGGCTGGCACCGGGGAGCTGTTTTTT. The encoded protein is CASSRSGGAGTGELFF.

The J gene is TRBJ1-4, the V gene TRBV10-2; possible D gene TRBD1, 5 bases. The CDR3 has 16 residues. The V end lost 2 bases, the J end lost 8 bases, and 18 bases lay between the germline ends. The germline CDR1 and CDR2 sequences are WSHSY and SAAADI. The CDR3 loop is CASSEVLEGAREKLFF. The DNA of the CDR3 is TGCGCCAGCAGTGAGGTTCTAGAAGGGGCTCGGGAAAAACTGTTTTTT.